This T cell receptor (beta chain) was captured in a study of blood T cell repertoires in COVID-19. In the study overall: Sites in the United States, Italy and Spain provided acute and convalescent COVID-19 samples. PBMCs, B-cell-depleted T cells, or T cells provided the cDNA or gDNA that made up the material.

The CDR3 extends over 15 amino acids. Per the germline V gene, CDR1 is LGHDT and CDR2 is YNNKEL (reference sequence). The V gene end was trimmed by 5 bases and the J gene end by 4 bases; junction bases not matched to a gene: 7. This clone was recorded only once. Original handling: Reference gene primer amplification gave estimated nucleated cell counts. The repertoire was sequenced with immunoSEQ multiplex PCR; TCRdb's copy has only in-frame clones and lacks some. The V and J calls and the clone size are those of that table, but D and trimming were determined from the DNA. Of some 320,000 clones in the sample, about 87% are singletons; the top ten hold over 6%.

This receptor was obtained from a woman younger than 45 who had recovered from COVID-19. J is TRBJ1-5 and V is TRBV3-1 (or the pseudogene TRBV3-2); 8 bases line up with TRBD1. Input material: peripheral blood. The CDR3 spells CASSKGTGQNQPQHF. The CDR3 DNA follows: TGTGCCAGCAGCAAAGGGACAGGACAAAATCAGCCCCAGCATTTT.